A single sample gave rise to the 8 T cell receptor beta chains below, sequenced in a study of T cell responses to AZD1222 COVID-19 vaccine. The method was immunoSEQ multiplex PCR; TCRdb's version includes in-frame clones alone and lacks a portion of them. The table includes about 110,000 clones, approximately 85% detected once. Here the sequenced sample was peripheral blood, taken on day 0 of MenACWY control vaccination. The source is an adult in good health.

In DNA form, the CDR3 reads TGTGCCAGTAACCGCATGACAGGGTATGGTGGCTACACCTTC. Its translation: CASNRMTGYGGYTF. The genes are TRBV19 and TRBJ1-2; 7 nucleotides agree with TRBD1. The junction had 12 bases not matched to a gene; V was cut back by 7 bases and J by 7 bases. CDR3 length: 14 amino acids. Germline CDR1 reads LNHDA; CDR2 reads SQIVND (reference sequence).

The chain carries TRBV7-3 and TRBJ1-1; unclear D gene. This CDR3 has 13 amino acids. Germline assignment: CDR1 SGHTA and CDR2 FQGTGA. V was pared by 4 bases and J by 2 bases, with 8 bases between. The chain's CDR3 is CASSSYINTEAFF. The CDR3 coding sequence is TGTGCCAGCAGCTCCTATATTAACACTGAAGCTTTCTTT.

The gene calls are TRBV28 and TRBJ1-5; no clear D gene. V lost 6 bases and J 2 bases, leaving 17 bases between the germline ends. Per the germline V gene, CDR1 is MDHEN and CDR2 is SYDVKM. The length of the CDR3 is 16 residues. The CDR3 here is CASSLGVRLGNQPQHF. The CDR3 DNA sequence: TGTGCCAGCAGCCTAGGTGTGCGGTTGGGCAATCAGCCCCAGCATTTT.

The chain employs TRBV5-1 and TRBJ1-4; 7 bases line up with TRBD1. Germline values: CDR1 SGHRS, CDR2 YFSETQ. The CDR3 is made up of 15 amino acids. The V and J ends lost 2 bases and 3 bases, in that order; junction bases with no gene match: 4. For the CDR3, the DNA is TGCGCCAGCAGCTTTTACAGGGGACCTAATGAAAAACTGTTTTTT. Translating it yields CASSFYRGPNEKLFF.

V and J are TRBV19 and TRBJ1-2; TRBD1 agrees at 8 bases. The CDR3 runs to 14 residues. Germline V gives CDR1 LNHDA, CDR2 SQIVND (reference sequence). V trimming: 7 bases; J trimming: 3 bases; junction bases outside the gene matches: 7. The CDR3, as DNA: TGTGCCAGTAATCCGACAGGGGTTTACTATGGCTACACCTTC. This codes for CASNPTGVYYGYTF.

V usage is TRBV7-9 and J usage is TRBJ1-4; D not certain. The V gene lost 3 bases and the J gene lost 1 base, with 6 bases spanning the gap. This CDR3 comprises 14 residues. Germline V gives CDR1 SEHNR, CDR2 FQNEAQ (reference sequence). The CDR3 nucleotides are TGTGCCAGCAGCTTTGAGAGAACTAATGAAAAACTGTTTTTT. This codes for CASSFERTNEKLFF.

This sequence joins TRBV27 and TRBJ2-7; D might be TRBD1 (5 bases). This CDR3 contains 11 residues. The V gene lost 7 bases and the J gene lost 3 bases, with 7 bases spanning the gap. The V gene's germline CDR1 is MNHEY and CDR2 SMNVEV (reference sequence). The CDR3 DNA reads TGTGCCAGCAACCAGGGCTACGAGCAGTACTTC. Encoded protein: CASNQGYEQYF.

J is TRBJ2-7 and V is TRBV6-5; D is perhaps TRBD1 (6 bases). V gave up 2 bases and J gave up 3 bases, with 17 bases separating them. The CDR3 totals 16 residues. The V gene's germline CDR1 is MNHEY and CDR2 SVGAGI. This chain's CDR3 is CASSYPPKGDNYEQYF. The CDR3 region has the DNA TGTGCCAGCAGTTACCCACCCAAAGGGGACAACTACGAGCAGTACTTC.